This TCR beta chain was sequenced in a study of T cell repertoires in cytomegalovirus infection. Study as a whole: Public signatures in TCR beta pointed to CMV infection and matching HLA type.

Study-wide results and caveats: There were carriers of CMV plus the relevant HLA, and cumulative public TCR beta family frequency identified them. HLA-C-restricted CMV clonotypes gave the most frequent clonotype in two of eight donors.

One entry per CDR3 protein results from TCRdb running MiXCR on the reads. There are about 150,000 distinct CDR3 sequences in the sample; less than 25% occur only once, and roughly 11% lies in the top ten. This clonotype has only a few counts. Its antigen is currently unknown. V was clipped by 5 bases and J by 4 bases, with 22 bases between them. The germline V gene encodes CDR1 MNHEY and CDR2 SVGEGT. CDR3 length: 17 amino acids. The V call is TRBV6-2 or TRBV6-3, the J call TRBJ2-3; tentatively, D is TRBD1 (6 bases). The receptor was derived from a human donor in good health (CMV status not recorded). Some clones in this sample may be carry-over from other donors' samples. The sequencing sample was made of PBMCs. The CDR3 protein is CASSPSGHGTSSDTQYF. The CDR3 nucleotides read TGTGCCAGCAGTCCCTCCGGACACGGGACATCTTCAGATACGCAGTATTTT.